The present T cell receptor beta chain was sequenced within a study of Japanese encephalitis immunity and Zika vaccine responses (dated by TCRdb to the early 2020s). Turning to the overall study: Included participants received three 5.0 ug doses of alum-adjuvanted ZPIV at weeks 0, 4 and 28. Approximately eleven participants were given two doses of JEV vaccine (IXIARO) 28 days apart, two to three months before the first ZPIV dose. Some eleven participants received one dose of YFV vaccine (YF-VAX) before ZPIV, and nine or ten participants were flavivirus-naive. More than 5 representative participants from each pre-vaccination group were selected for TCR sequencing, using samples from week 0 (after pre-vaccination and before ZPIV) and week 52. TCR repertoires from a few flavivirus-naive individuals were also analyzed at weeks 2, 6 and 52 after the start of ZPIV vaccination. The stimulations used peptide pools from ZIKV structural proteins divided into flavivirus-conserved and non-conserved sets, or JEV or YFV peptides that matched the pre-vaccination. ZIKV peptides were 15-mers overlapping by 11 residues, selected for NetMHCpan/NetMHCII-predicted epitopes with affinity below 50 nM. The study asked whether earlier vaccination against Japanese encephalitis virus (JEV) or yellow fever virus (YFV) shaped CD4 T cell responses to the Zika vaccine. The paper's findings and limits, for the study overall: Sample size limitations prevented peptide-pool deconvolution, so the individual peptides driving cross-reactive responses were not identified. Samples grouped by participant and showed no similarity between individuals, suggesting that no public TCRs were detected. The analysis covered only a subset of trial participants who had three doses and adequate samples, rather than the whole vaccinated cohort. After ZPIV, repertoire richness of CD4 T cells responding to conserved ZIKV epitopes significantly decreased in JEV-pre-vaccinated donors. Repertoire similarity across time-points and stimulations was higher in JEV-pre-vaccinated donors than in YFV-pre-vaccinated donors, indicating more clonotypes shared between ZIKV and JEV stimulation. CD8 T cell responses of very low magnitude were detected against ZIKV peptide pools and were observed in only a few individuals.

The method behind the library was 5' RACE. Before sequencing, the TCRbeta libraries were pooled in proportion to the number of cells sorted for each library. Total RNA was extracted from sorted cells with RNAzol RT, and cDNA was synthesized with an oligo(dT) primer and a template-switching oligo. The TCRbeta V-CDR3-J region was PCR-amplified with Kapa HiFi using a SMARTer oligo primer and a TCRbeta constant-region primer. A second PCR attached Illumina adaptors and sample-specific index barcodes, followed by HighPrep bead cleanup and Bioanalyzer confirmation of a band of roughly 650 bp. The libraries were sequenced on an Illumina MiSeq using 2x151 bp paired-end reads. Processing in the source paper ran as follows. An in-house Java program demultiplexed the reads, while MiXCR assigned TCRbeta annotations and counted clonotypes. Repertoire overlap used Morisita-Horn indices from the R package vegan, with UPGMA clustering and Circos plots of recurring clonotypes. Shannon diversity and richness were normalized to the highest possible value given the input cell numbers, yielding values from 0 to 1. MUSCLE was used to align CDR3beta sequences, SeqinR to compute distances, and R to plot multidimensional scaling. The public reads were run again by TCRdb, first through fastp at Q25 and then through MiXCR, and only productive beta chains were kept. Rows with a matching CDR3 protein are joined into one entry that keeps the most common DNA and genes. TCRdb's processing, not the authors', yielded these V and J calls. The sample records fewer than 550 distinct CDR3 sequences, 7.5% of which are singletons. The top ten hold around a quarter of the sample.

CDR1 LGHNA and CDR2 YSLEER are derived from the germline V gene. The V end gives up 5 bases and the J end 4 bases, leaving 8 bases in the junction not matched to a gene. There are 15 amino acids in the CDR3, from cysteine to phenylalanine inclusive. The retained sequence is limited to the CDR3, 45 bases, with the frame set at the first base. Compared with the rest of its sample, this clonotype is large (0.1 to 1%). Base qualities are not recorded, but no much larger clone differs from it by a single base. PBMCs were labeled with CellTrace CFSE and were cultured for five to six days in RPMI containing around 8% human serum plus peptide pools at roughly 0.91 ug/mL each. Unfixed proliferating CD4 T cells were sorted on a BD FACSAria as live CD56-CD19-CD16-CD3+CD4+ CFSE-low cells. The enrolled adults were healthy and tested seronegative for ZIKV, JEV, YFV, DENV and WNV on microneutralization screening. The samples were taken from a phase 1, double-blinded, randomized, placebo-controlled trial testing an alum-adjuvanted Zika purified-inactivated virus (ZPIV) vaccine. Peripheral blood mononuclear cells were isolated using a standard procedure and kept frozen in liquid nitrogen until needed.

Source: antigen-activated CD4+ T cells from blood, cultured, taken during a Zika inactivated vaccine study. This TCR derives from an adult man who received an inactivated Zika virus vaccine. The sequence joins TRBV4-3 to TRBJ2-7; 10 bases in between match TRBD1. The nucleotides are TGCGCCAGCAGCAGGACCGGGACAGGGGAATACGAGCAGTACTTC. It encodes CASSRTGTGEYEQYF.